The 26 T cell receptor beta chains listed next were all sequenced from one sample in a study of CD8 T cells in ankylosing spondylitis. MiXCR, applied by TCRdb to the 5' RACE reads, yields one record per CDR3 protein. The table lists roughly 700,000 distinct CDR3 sequences, around a fifth of them singletons. Study findings and constraints: A TCR beta motif of roughly 8 highly homologous variants appeared characteristic of ankylosing spondylitis blood.

Antigens for these TCRs are unknown. Specimen: blood, either unsorted or a sorted T cell fraction (not recorded which). These receptors were collected from a male donor with ankylosing spondylitis.

The J gene is TRBJ1-6, the V gene TRBV27; 8 positions agree with TRBD1. There are 20 residues in the CDR3. Trimming removed 8 bases from V and 9 bases from J; junction bases left unmatched: 27. Germline CDR1 MNHEY, CDR2 SMNVEV (reference sequence). CDR3 in amino acids: CASGERVGRTGLWGGSPLHF. CDR3 nucleotides: TGTGCCAGCGGGGAGAGGGTCGGGAGGACAGGGCTTTGGGGCGGTTCACCCCTCCACTTT.

In this sample, this clonotype turned up a few times. This chain links TRBV9 with TRBJ1-2; D ambiguous. CDR3 length: 13 residues. Germline loops: CDR1 SGDLS, CDR2 YYNGEE. Trimming stripped 0 bases from V and 4 bases from J, with 7 bases between. CDR3 amino acids: CASSVGPAYGYTF. For the CDR3, the DNA is TGTGCCAGCAGCGTAGGGCCGGCCTATGGCTACACCTTC.

This clonotype showed up just a few times. The chain links TRBV12-3 or TRBV12-4 to TRBJ2-7; 10 nucleotides match TRBD1. The trim removed 3 bases at V and 1 base at J, leaving 3 bases unmatched. This CDR3 region has 15 residues. CDR3 residues: CASSFRTGGSYEQYF. The CDR3 DNA follows: TGTGCCAGCAGTTTTCGGACAGGGGGTTCCTACGAGCAGTACTTC.

The CDR3 nucleotides are TGTGCCAGCAGTGAGAATGACAGGGATGAGCAGTTCTTC. Its protein product is CASSENDRDEQFF. The chain couples TRBV12-3 or TRBV12-4 to TRBJ2-1, with TRBD1 matching over 7 bases. This CDR3 comprises 13 residues. With V trimmed by 5 bases and J by 8 bases, 6 bases remained unmatched.

This clonotype turned up a few times. The gene calls are TRBV29-1 and TRBJ1-1, with D possibly TRBD1 on 6 matching bases. This CDR3 has 13 residues. V shed 4 bases and J shed 7 bases, with 16 bases lying between them. From germline, CDR1 is SQVTM and CDR2 ANQGSEA. CDR3 sequence reads: CSVAIGGWNEAFF. Written as DNA, the CDR3 is TGCAGCGTTGCGATTGGGGGCTGGAATGAAGCTTTCTTT.

This clonotype was found a few times. The chain uses TRBV29-1 and TRBJ1-2, with D hard to call. The CDR3 has 13 residues. Germline values: CDR1 SQVTM, CDR2 ANQGSEA. The V end lost 7 bases, the J end lost 4 bases, and 16 bases lay between the germline ends. The CDR3 bases are TGCAGCGCTCTCGTGGGGTACGGCTATGGCTACACCTTC. Translated: CSALVGYGYGYTF.

The gene calls are TRBV6-1 and TRBJ2-2; a possible D gene is TRBD1 (6 bases). The CDR3 has 15 amino acids. The germline V and J ends were trimmed by 6 bases and 2 bases, with 13 bases remaining between them. Looked up from germline, CDR1 is MNHNS and CDR2 is SASEGT. The CDR3 is CASRPGTTNTGELFF. In DNA form, the CDR3 reads TGTGCCAGCAGGCCCGGGACAACAAACACCGGGGAGCTGTTTTTT.

This clonotype was counted once. V usage is TRBV20-1 and J usage is TRBJ1-1; D gene uncertain. V was clipped by 3 bases and J by 1 base, with 6 bases between them. This CDR3 is built from 12 residues. CDR1 DFQATT and CDR2 SNEGSKA come from the germline V gene (reference sequence). The CDR3 DNA reads as TGCAGTGCTAGCGGCTGGAACACTGAAGCTTTCTTT. Its protein product is CSASGWNTEAFF.

In this sample, this clonotype turned up once. V usage is TRBV28 and J usage is TRBJ2-5; 7 nucleotides line up with TRBD1. With 3 bases clipped from V and 5 bases from J, the junction kept 6 bases outside the gene matches. Germline values: CDR1 MDHEN, CDR2 SYDVKM. This CDR3 spans 14 amino acids. The CDR3 region has the DNA TGTGCCAGCAGTTTCCTGACAGGGATGGAGACCCAGTACTTC. It translates to CASSFLTGMETQYF.

The gene calls are TRBV6-5 and TRBJ1-1; 10 nucleotides align to TRBD1. This CDR3 is built from 15 residues. J gave up 4 bases and V 2 bases, and 4 bases lay outside the gene matches. CDR1 is MNHEY and CDR2 is SVGAGI in the germline V gene. The CDR3 spells CASSYRGQGLTEAFF. Here the CDR3 DNA reads TGTGCCAGCAGTTACAGGGGACAGGGGCTCACTGAAGCTTTCTTT.

This clonotype has just a few counts. The V gene is TRBV3-1, the J gene TRBJ2-3, with TRBD1 identical over 8 bases. Trimming took 4 bases from V and 3 from J; bases not matched to a gene: 3. The CDR3 totals 14 residues. From germline, CDR1 is LGHDT and CDR2 YNNKEL (reference sequence). The CDR3 spells CASSRDRQTDTQYF. The CDR3 coding sequence is TGTGCCAGCAGCCGGGACAGGCAAACAGATACGCAGTATTTT.

In its sample, this clonotype was seen a few times. CDR3 amino acids: CASSLAGTGAHGYTF. CDR3 DNA sequence: TGTGCCAGCAGTTTAGCCGGGACAGGGGCTCATGGCTACACCTTC. The rearrangement joins TRBV12-3 or TRBV12-4 to TRBJ1-2; 10 bases are a match to TRBD1. V dropped 0 bases and J dropped 6; count of bases not matched to a gene: 4. The CDR3 extends over 15 amino acids.

The CDR3 reads CASSPPTSDTDTQYF. CDR3 nucleotide sequence: TGTGCCAGCAGCCCGCCTACTAGCGACACAGATACGCAGTATTTT. The V and J genes are TRBV5-6 and TRBJ2-3; 7 bases are a match to TRBD2. Germline V gives CDR1 SGHDT, CDR2 YYEEEE. V was clipped by 4 bases and J by 2 bases; unmatched bases: 7. CDR3 size: 15 residues. The whole variable domain, remainder taken from reference TRBV5-6 and TRBJ2-3, is DAGVTQSPTHLIKTRGQQVTLRCSPKSGHDTVSWYQQALGQGPQFIFQYYEEEERQRGNFPDRFSGHQFPNYSSELNVNALLLGDSALYLCASSPPTSDTDTQYFGPGTRLTVL.

This chain's CDR3 is CASSGGEETQYF. CDR3 nucleotide sequence: TGTGCCAGCAGTGGGGGGGAAGAGACCCAGTACTTC. The V and J genes are TRBV2 and TRBJ2-5, with D possibly TRBD2 on 6 matching bases. Germline V lookup: CDR1 SNHLY, CDR2 FYNNEI. With 4 bases removed from V and 3 bases from J, the gap between germline ends came to 6 bases. The CDR3 loop spans 12 amino acids.

The chain employs TRBV4-2 and TRBJ2-1; D perhaps matches TRBD2 (6 bases). Germline CDR1 LGHNA, CDR2 YNFKEQ. The CDR3 extends over 15 amino acids. V was clipped by 1 base and J by 3 bases, with 10 bases between them. CDR3 DNA sequence: TGTGCCAGCAGCCAAGGGGACTTCATCTACAATGAGCAGTTCTTC. It translates to CASSQGDFIYNEQFF.

The gene calls are TRBV20-1 and TRBJ2-7; 7 positions match TRBD2. Trimming removed 6 bases from V and 7 bases from J; junction bases left unmatched: 21. Germline V gene data show CDR1 as DFQATT and CDR2 as SNEGSKA (reference sequence). The CDR3 totals 16 residues. The DNA for the CDR3 is TGCAGTGCGGGGGGGGGACTTCAACTGAATTTTCGGGAGCAGTACTTC. This codes for CSAGGGLQLNFREQYF.

The genes are TRBV2 and TRBJ2-2; 9 bases align to TRBD1. V was clipped by 6 bases and J by 6 bases; unmatched bases: 8. Germline CDR1 reads SNHLY; CDR2 reads FYNNEI. This CDR3 is 15 amino acids long. CDR3 protein: CASRTRTGVPGELFF. The CDR3 DNA follows: TGTGCCAGCAGGACGCGGACAGGGGTCCCCGGGGAGCTGTTTTTT. Full variable domain (outside the CDR3, taken from reference TRBV2 and TRBJ2-2): EPEVTQTPSHQVTQMGQEVILRCVPISNHLYFYWYRQILGQKVEFLVSFYNNEISEKSEIFDDQFSVERPDGSNFTLKIRSTKLEDSAMYFCASRTRTGVPGELFFGEGSRLTVL.

This clonotype was detected a few times. The chain carries TRBV5-1 and TRBJ2-7; D possibly corresponds to TRBD1 (6 bases). This CDR3 has 14 residues. V shed 4 bases and J shed 2 bases, with 13 bases lying between them. Germline assignment: CDR1 SGHRS and CDR2 YFSETQ. CDR3 nucleotide sequence: TGCGCCAGCAGCCTGGGACACCACACCTACGAGCAGTACTTC. Translating gives CASSLGHHTYEQYF.

This clonotype was seen only a few times. V gene TRBV19 combines with J gene TRBJ1-1, with D perhaps TRBD1 (6 bases). The CDR3 consists of 13 residues. Germline lookup yields CDR1 LNHDA and CDR2 SQIVND (reference sequence). The germline V and J ends were trimmed by 10 bases and 0 bases, with 12 bases remaining between them. CDR3 in DNA: TGTGCCACACACAGGGATATGAACACTGAAGCTTTCTTT. Its protein product is CATHRDMNTEAFF.

This chain connects TRBV12-3 or TRBV12-4 to TRBJ2-1; 7 bases are shared with TRBD2. The V gene end was trimmed by 3 bases and the J gene end by 3 bases; junction bases not matched to a gene: 2. This CDR3 has 14 residues. The CDR3 DNA reads as TGTGCCAGCAGTTTCTGGGAGGGCTACAATGAGCAGTTCTTC. This encodes CASSFWEGYNEQFF.

This clonotype was observed a handful of times. The chain links TRBV9 to TRBJ2-3; D remains ambiguous. Germline CDR1 is SGDLS and CDR2 is YYNGEE. The CDR3 spans 13 residues. Trimming cost V 1 base and J 2 bases, with 5 bases left between them. Written as DNA, the CDR3 is TGTGCCAGCAGCGTATCAGACACAGATACGCAGTATTTT. Translation gives CASSVSDTDTQYF.

This clonotype showed up just a few times. J is TRBJ2-6 and V is TRBV27, with 9 bases fitting TRBD1. Trimming cost V 5 bases and J 0 bases; bases outside gene matches: 5. The CDR3 has 17 amino acids. In germline, CDR1 is MNHEY, CDR2 SMNVEV (reference sequence). Here the CDR3 DNA reads TGTGCCAGCAGTAGGACAGGGGACGACTCTGGGGCCAACGTCCTGACTTTC. Its translation: CASSRTGDDSGANVLTF.

The chain has TRBV9 and TRBJ2-1, with 10 bases identical to TRBD2. V was pared by 6 bases and J by 8 bases, with 11 bases of the junction left unmatched. The CDR3 totals 15 residues. CDR1 SGDLS and CDR2 YYNGEE come from the germline V gene. The CDR3 sequence: CASTKDGTSVDEQFF. The CDR3 DNA reads as TGTGCCAGCACCAAAGATGGGACTAGCGTCGATGAGCAGTTCTTC.

This clonotype was counted a few times. The chain links TRBV4-1 to TRBJ2-2, with TRBD1 identical over 9 bases. CDR3 length: 16 residues. From germline, CDR1 is MGHRA and CDR2 YSYEKL. V lost 4 bases to trimming and J lost 0 bases; unmatched junction nucleotides: 3. The CDR3 region is CASSRTGGPNTGELFF. CDR3 DNA sequence: TGCGCCAGCAGCCGCACAGGGGGCCCGAACACCGGGGAGCTGTTTTTT.

J is TRBJ2-2 and V is TRBV4-1; 7 bases fit TRBD1. J gave up 6 bases and V 6 bases, and 10 bases lay outside the gene matches. Germline CDR1 MGHRA, CDR2 YSYEKL. The CDR3 covers 15 residues. CDR3 loop: CASSVMSGGSGELFF. The CDR3 bases are TGCGCCAGCAGTGTTATGTCAGGGGGTTCCGGGGAGCTGTTTTTT.

The rearrangement links TRBV20-1 to TRBJ2-7; weak D call: TRBD1 (6 bases). Germline values: CDR1 DFQATT, CDR2 SNEGSKA (reference sequence). The CDR3 contains 16 residues. Deletions cut 3 bases from V and 0 bases from J, with 18 bases between. This CDR3 is CSARVGFRGPSYEQYF. CDR3 nucleotide sequence: TGCAGTGCTAGGGTGGGTTTCAGGGGCCCCTCCTACGAGCAGTACTTC.